This T cell receptor (beta chain) was sequenced for a study of tumor-infiltrating lymphocytes in primary liver carcinoma. Turning to this clonotype: An end of the junction differs from the germline gene, which may be a read error.

The CDR3 is made up of 16 amino acids. CDR1 is LNHDA, CDR2 SQIVND, per germline (reference sequence). Extraction of RNA together with DNA used about 17-31 mg of unsorted bulk tissue. Chronic HBV infection was present, with no prior treatment. Five separate regions were sampled from each tumor. Histology found more than 75% viable tumor cells per sample. Starting from about 0.5 ug of total RNA, TCR beta cDNA was produced with a primer in the constant region. ARM-PCR was slightly modified, and three nested multiplex PCR rounds with it gave rise to the TCR beta libraries. Use of TRBV1-TRBV30 forward primers with a C-beta reverse primer characterized the first two PCR rounds, which lasted around 11 cycles each. MiXCR, run by TCRdb on the multiplex PCR reads, gives a single entry per CDR3 protein. The sample includes about 84,000 distinct CDR3 sequences, 60% to 75% seen only once; the top ten take around 19%.

The sequenced sample consisted of liver tumor tissue from sampling region 1. Subset given: tumor region T1, superior pole. The receptor's source is a man aged 40-50 years with primary liver carcinoma and hepatitis B virus infection. The V call is TRBV19, the J call TRBJ2-1, with D perhaps TRBD1 (6 bases). The chain's CDR3 is CASSQQGAHIYNEEFF. DNA for the CDR3: TGTGCCAGTAGCCAACAGGGTGCTCATATCTACAATGAGGAGTTCTTC.